The text below deals with one T cell receptor beta chain. Its antigen is not yet known. No base qualities exist here, and no much larger clone lies one base off it. The data were obtained in a study of blood T cells in healthy people across ages (dated by TCRdb to the mid-2010s). In terms of the full investigation: In model experiments, roughly one uniquely barcoded TCR beta cDNA molecule per two T cells was captured by template switching. To track age-related changes in TCR beta repertoire diversity, the study relied on deep sequencing normalized with unique cDNA molecular identifiers. Four age groups were formed from the donors: young (average approximately 15 years), middle-aged (approximately 41), aged (62) and long-lived (82). To avoid experimental bias, donors of different ages were distributed randomly across sequencing lanes. Using the same blood draw, the study looked at two additional independent replicas of 1 million unique cDNA reads for two donors, one aged 18 to 30 and the other aged 80 or older. General findings and caveats noted by the study authors: Compared with the aged group, the long-lived group had more naive CD4+ T cells, fewer expanded clones and increased TCR diversity, a pattern suggesting age selection. Conclusive comparison of naive and antigen-experienced compartments was prevented by the profiling of bulk unsorted PBMCs. Observed TCR beta diversity per million T cells fell roughly linearly with age, and a significant reduction was already apparent by age roughly 40. The percentage of naive T cells measured by flow cytometry correlated strongly with observed TCR beta diversity. Estimates of total diversity based on one million sequenced T cells were considered lower bounds and underestimates. Because the CMV infection status of the donors was unknown, age-related changes in expanded clonotypes may potentially have been confounded.

Libraries were made using 5' RACE. Sequenced using an Illumina HiSeq 2500. A second PCR of roughly 7 to 11 cycles was performed with a sample-barcoded 5' primer and a J-beta primer mix. Each TCR beta cDNA molecule received a unique molecular identifier from a template-switch 5' adaptor carrying 12 random nucleotides. Each sample yielded at least 2.5 million CDR3-containing paired-end reads. First-strand cDNA was synthesized from all RNA with the Mint cDNA synthesis kit, primed by a TRBC-specific oligonucleotide. After uracil-DNA glycosylase treatment, a first 18-cycle PCR used universal primers M1SS and BC2_uni_R on all cDNA. In the paper's pipeline: For normalization, 1 million high-quality reads, each with a distinct molecular identifier, were randomly selected from each sample. Instead of being binned into consensus sequences, reads that shared molecular identifiers were thrown out. MiTCR, with a Q25 quality threshold and the strictest error-elimination algorithm, was used for CDR3 identification, clonotype clustering and error correction. A nonparametric unseen species model using Euler transformation provided a lower-bound estimate of total TCR beta diversity. TCRdb itself trimmed the public reads at Q25 with fastp, ran MiXCR and retained productive beta chains. A single entry per CDR3 protein holds the most common genes and DNA from its merged rows. The V and J calls here are based on TCRdb, not the publication. This sample holds about 1.8 million distinct CDR3 sequences; 49% were observed only once. In total, the top ten clones hold roughly 2.1% of the sample.

The 39 donors, aged 6 to 90 years, were systemically healthy Caucasian individuals from Russia. Each donor gave about 9.7 milliliters of peripheral blood, drawn into EDTA-treated Vacutainer tubes. Ficoll-Paque density-gradient centrifugation was used to isolate PBMCs, with at least 6 million obtained per sample. Trizol reagent was used to extract total RNA from PBMCs, with at least 5 micrograms per sample. The percentages of naive CD45RAhigh/CD27high T cells were determined by flow cytometry on a PBMC aliquot from every donor. The V end loses 5 bases and the J end loses 4 bases, and a stretch of 15 bases separates them. From cysteine to phenylalanine, the CDR3 is 15 amino acids long. CDR3 DNA only is kept here, 45 bases in frame from base 1. The germline V gene encodes CDR1 MNHEY and CDR2 SVGEGT.

The chain couples TRBV6-2 or TRBV6-3 to TRBJ2-4; D gene: possibly TRBD1, on 6 matching bases. Sample: blood. The sequence derives from a woman aged 40-49 years in good health. The encoded CDR3 is CASSPLGQGKNIQYF. Here is the DNA: TGTGCCAGCAGTCCCCTCGGGCAGGGGAAAAACATTCAGTACTTC.